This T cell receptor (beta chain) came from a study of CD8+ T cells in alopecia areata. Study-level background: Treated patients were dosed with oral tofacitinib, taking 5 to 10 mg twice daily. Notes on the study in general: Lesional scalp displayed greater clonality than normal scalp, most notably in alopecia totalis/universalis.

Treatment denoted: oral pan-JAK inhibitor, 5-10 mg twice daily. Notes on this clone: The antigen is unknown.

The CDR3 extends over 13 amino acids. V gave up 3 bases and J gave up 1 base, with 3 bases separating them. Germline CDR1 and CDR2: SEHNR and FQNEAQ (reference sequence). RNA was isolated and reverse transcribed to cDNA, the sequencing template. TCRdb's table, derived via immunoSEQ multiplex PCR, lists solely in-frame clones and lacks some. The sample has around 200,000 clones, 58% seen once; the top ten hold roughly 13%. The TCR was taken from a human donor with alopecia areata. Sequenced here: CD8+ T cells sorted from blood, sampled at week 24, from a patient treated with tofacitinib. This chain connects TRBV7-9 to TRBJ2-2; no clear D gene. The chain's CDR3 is CASSFMNTGELFF. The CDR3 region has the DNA TGTGCCAGCAGCTTCATGAACACCGGGGAGCTGTTTTTT.